The rows below give T cell receptor beta chains drawn from one sample of a study of blood T cell repertoires in COVID-19. The data were produced by immunoSEQ multiplex PCR, yet TCRdb's version contains in-frame clones alone and is incomplete. Here the sample spans tens of thousands of clones, around 90% being singletons. The sample consisted of peripheral blood. These receptor sequences come from a man older than 75 with active or convalescent COVID-19. Both conserved end residues are part of each CDR3. The D gene is left open where the match is weak. Size is stated for part of the rows, as once, few or many counts, or as a class when the clone is expanded.

CDR3 protein | CDR3 DNA | J gene | V gene | D gene | clone size
CASGAGGATNEKLFF | TGTGCCAGCGGGGCCGGTGGGGCTACTAATGAAAAACTGTTTTTT | TRBJ1-4 | TRBV2 | . | .
CASSLAVGGNTEAFF | TGCGCCAGCAGCTTGGCCGTGGGAGGGAACACTGAAGCTTTCTTT | TRBJ1-1 | TRBV5-1 | . | .
CASTPTGWYGYTF | TGTGCCAGCACCCCGACAGGGTGGTATGGCTACACCTTC | TRBJ1-2 | TRBV3-1/TRBV3-2 | TRBD1 | .
CASSSGQGAHGNTIYF | TGTGCCAGCAGCTCCGGACAGGGGGCTCATGGAAACACCATATATTTT | TRBJ1-3 | TRBV11-3 | TRBD1 | .
CATRGLGSFTDTQYF | TGTGCCACCAGGGGGCTGGGTAGTTTCACAGATACGCAGTATTTT | TRBJ2-3 | TRBV6-5 | TRBD1 | .
CASSQEYSGNTIYF | TGCGCCAGCAGCCAAGAGTATTCTGGAAACACCATATATTTT | TRBJ1-3 | TRBV4-1 | . | .
CASSQRGQTTGYTF | TGCGCCAGCAGCCAAAGGGGTCAAACAACCGGCTACACCTTC | TRBJ1-2 | TRBV5-1 | . | .
CASSRVEGEAFF | TGTGCCAGCAGTAGGGTTGAGGGTGAAGCTTTCTTT | TRBJ1-1 | TRBV28 | . | .
CATSDYGEQFF | TGTGCCACCAGTGATTACGGTGAGCAGTTCTTC | TRBJ2-1 | TRBV24-1 | . | .
CASSILDRAVYGYTF | TGTGCCAGTAGTATTTTGGACAGGGCTGTCTATGGCTACACCTTC | TRBJ1-2 | TRBV19 | TRBD1 | .
CASSPGLAGEADTQYF | TGCGCCAGCAGCCCTGGACTAGCGGGGGAGGCAGATACGCAGTATTTT | TRBJ2-3 | TRBV5-1 | TRBD2 | .
CASSPWTGVETQYF | TGTGCCAGCAGCCCCTGGACAGGGGTTGAGACCCAGTACTTC | TRBJ2-5 | TRBV7-9 | TRBD1 | .
CASSPPGQWDTIYF | TGTGCCAGCTCACCTCCGGGACAGTGGGACACCATATATTTT | TRBJ1-3 | TRBV18 | TRBD1 | .
CASSIGTVNTEAFF | TGTGCCAGTAGTATAGGAACGGTGAACACTGAAGCTTTCTTT | TRBJ1-1 | TRBV19 | . | .
CASYPAGASNYGYTF | TGTGCCAGCTACCCCGCGGGGGCGAGTAACTATGGCTACACCTTC | TRBJ1-2 | TRBV28 | . | few
CASSPPLGQVNTEAFF | TGTGCCAGCTCACCACCCCTGGGACAGGTGAACACTGAAGCTTTCTTT | TRBJ1-1 | TRBV18 | TRBD1 | .
CASSIGLNTGELFF | TGTGCCAGTAGTATAGGACTTAACACCGGGGAGCTGTTTTTT | TRBJ2-2 | TRBV19 | . | .
CASSQAKAATGSKNEKLFF | TGCGCCAGCAGCCAAGCTAAGGCCGCGACAGGGTCGAAGAATGAAAAACTGTTTTTT | TRBJ1-4 | TRBV4-1 | TRBD1 | once
CASRGTGNQPQHF | TGTGCCAGCAGGGGGACAGGGAATCAGCCCCAGCATTTT | TRBJ1-5 | TRBV2 | TRBD1 | .
CASSLDFGRSDEQFF | TGTGCCAGCAGCTTAGATTTCGGCAGGTCGGATGAGCAGTTCTTC | TRBJ2-1 | TRBV11-2 | . | .
CASSQEPRNTEAFF | TGCGCCAGCAGCCAAGAACCGAGGAACACTGAAGCTTTCTTT | TRBJ1-1 | TRBV4-1 | . | .
CASSEWGDPGWAKNIQYF | TGTGCCAGCAGTGAATGGGGAGATCCGGGGTGGGCCAAAAACATTCAGTACTTC | TRBJ2-4 | TRBV2 | . | .
CAVRRSAGEEAFF | TGTGCCGTCCGCCGATCGGCCGGGGAAGAAGCTTTCTTT | TRBJ1-1 | TRBV6-5 | . | .
CASSPRTSGIALYNEQFF | TGCGCCAGCAGCCCTAGGACTAGCGGGATAGCCTTATACAATGAGCAGTTCTTC | TRBJ2-1 | TRBV5-1 | TRBD2 | once
CASSHTSGGGQTQYF | TGTGCCAGCAGCCACACTAGCGGGGGGGGTCAGACCCAGTACTTC | TRBJ2-5 | TRBV4-2 | TRBD2 | .
CASSQGTGGTEAFF | TGTGCCAGCAGCCAAGGGACAGGGGGAACTGAAGCTTTCTTT | TRBJ1-1 | TRBV7-2 | TRBD1 | .
CASSEVEGESDIQYF | TGTGCCAGCAGTGAAGTTGAAGGGGAATCGGACATTCAGTACTTC | TRBJ2-4 | TRBV6-1 | . | .
CATSDPGRFSYNEQFF | TGTGCCACCAGTGACCCCGGGAGGTTCTCCTACAATGAGCAGTTCTTC | TRBJ2-1 | TRBV24-1 | TRBD2 | once
CSVEGTSGDTQETQYF | TGCAGCGTTGAAGGGACTAGCGGAGACACCCAAGAGACCCAGTACTTC | TRBJ2-5 | TRBV29-1 | TRBD2 | .
CASSEGTGCGYTF | TGTGCCAGCAGTGAGGGGACAGGCTGTGGCTACACCTTC | TRBJ1-2 | TRBV25-1 | TRBD1 | .
CASSTRYRRGGGNEKLFF | TGTGCCAGTAGCACACGATACCGCAGGGGCGGGGGAAATGAAAAACTGTTTTTT | TRBJ1-4 | TRBV19 | . | .
CASSQAGQYNEQFF | TGTGCCAGCAGCCAAGCGGGACAGTACAATGAGCAGTTCTTC | TRBJ2-1 | TRBV3-1/TRBV3-2 | TRBD1 | .
CASSHKPTGGYGYTF | TGTGCCAGCAGCCACAAGCCGACAGGGGGCTATGGCTACACCTTC | TRBJ1-2 | TRBV7-9 | TRBD1 | few
CASSEGITQGRRAFF | TGCGCCAGCAGTGAGGGTATTACACAGGGTCGCAGAGCTTTCTTT | TRBJ1-1 | TRBV10-2 | . | once
CASSEFHMLWTAEAFF | TGTGCCAGCAGTGAATTCCATATGCTATGGACAGCGGAAGCTTTCTTT | TRBJ1-1 | TRBV6-1 | . | .
CASSILQGVNTDTQYF | TGTGCCAGTAGTATACTACAGGGGGTAAACACAGATACGCAGTATTTT | TRBJ2-3 | TRBV19 | TRBD1 | .
CASSPSEGGRAEAFF | TGTGCCAGCAGCCCCTCGGAGGGGGGGAGAGCTGAAGCTTTCTTT | TRBJ1-1 | TRBV6-5 | . | .
CASSVDRAGYTF | TGTGCCAGTAGTGTCGACAGGGCTGGCTACACCTTC | TRBJ1-2 | TRBV19 | TRBD1 | once
CASSKREVGETQYF | TGTGCCAGTAGTAAGCGGGAGGTCGGCGAGACCCAGTACTTC | TRBJ2-5 | TRBV19 | TRBD2 | .
CATSRDRAGEKLFF | TGTGCCACCAGCAGAGATAGGGCAGGGGAAAAACTGTTTTTT | TRBJ1-4 | TRBV15 | . | once
CASSLASYYNEQFF | TGCGCCAGCAGCTTGGCCTCGTACTACAATGAGCAGTTCTTC | TRBJ2-1 | TRBV5-1 | . | .
CASRSPGTNYGYTF | TGTGCCAGCAGGTCTCCCGGTACTAACTATGGCTACACCTTC | TRBJ1-2 | TRBV2 | . | .
CASSKPSMHEQFF | TGTGCCAGCAGCAAACCTAGCATGCATGAGCAGTTCTTC | TRBJ2-1 | TRBV5-5 | . | .
CASSPSLAGVVDEQFF | TGTGCCAGCAGCCCCAGTTTAGCGGGAGTCGTCGATGAGCAGTTCTTC | TRBJ2-1 | TRBV7-9 | TRBD2 | .
CASSLTGIATNEKLFF | TGTGCCAGCAGCTTGACAGGAATTGCAACTAATGAAAAACTGTTTTTT | TRBJ1-4 | TRBV5-6 | . | .
CASSPRATGSNTEAFF | TGTGCCAGCTCACCGAGAGCGACAGGGTCGAACACTGAAGCTTTCTTT | TRBJ1-1 | TRBV18 | TRBD1 | .
CASSYDRVSEAFF | TGCGCCAGCAGCTATGACAGGGTTTCTGAAGCTTTCTTT | TRBJ1-1 | TRBV5-1 | TRBD1 | once
CASRPTGIGELFF | TGTGCCAGCAGACCTACAGGGATCGGGGAGCTGTTTTTT | TRBJ2-2 | TRBV7-9 | . | .
CASSIDRGQGYGYTF | TGCGCCAGCAGCATCGACAGGGGGCAAGGCTATGGCTACACCTTC | TRBJ1-2 | TRBV5-1 | TRBD1 | .
CASGRSYNSPLHF | TGTGCCAGCGGCAGGTCCTATAATTCACCCCTCCACTTT | TRBJ1-6 | TRBV6-5 | . | .
CASSLRPDGGLPTNEKLFF | TGTGCCAGCAGCTTACGGCCTGACGGAGGACTGCCAACTAATGAAAAACTGTTTTTT | TRBJ1-4 | TRBV11-3 | . | .